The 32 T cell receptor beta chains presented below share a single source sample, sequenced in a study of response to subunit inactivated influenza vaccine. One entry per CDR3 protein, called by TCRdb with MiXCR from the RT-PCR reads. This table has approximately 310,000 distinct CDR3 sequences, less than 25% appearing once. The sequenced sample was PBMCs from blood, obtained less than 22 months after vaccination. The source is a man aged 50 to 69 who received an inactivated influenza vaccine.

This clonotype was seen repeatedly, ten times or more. The CDR3 DNA follows: TGTGCCAGCTCACCATGGGGCGGGAGGAATGAGCAGTTCTTC. This gives the protein CASSPWGGRNEQFF. This chain uses TRBV18 with TRBJ2-1; 8 nucleotides match TRBD2. CDR1 is KGHSH, CDR2 LQKENI, per germline. The CDR3 runs 14 residues. V shed 2 bases and J 7 bases; nucleotides not matched to a gene: 4.

The CDR3 region has the DNA TGTGCCAGCTCCCCAGGGCGTCGGAGCTCCTACAATGAGCAGTTCTTC. Its translation: CASSPGRRSSYNEQFF. The chain carries TRBV18 and TRBJ2-1; possible D gene TRBD1, 5 bases. Deletions cut 6 bases from V and 0 bases from J, with 15 bases between. The germline CDR1 and CDR2 sequences are KGHSH and LQKENI. The CDR3 length is 16 residues.

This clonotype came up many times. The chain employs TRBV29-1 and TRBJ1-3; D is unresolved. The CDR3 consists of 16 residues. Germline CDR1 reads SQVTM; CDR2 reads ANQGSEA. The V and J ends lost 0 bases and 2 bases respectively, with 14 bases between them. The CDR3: CSVEDRRRSPGNTIYF. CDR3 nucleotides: TGCAGCGTTGAAGATCGGCGCAGGTCCCCTGGAAACACCATATATTTT.

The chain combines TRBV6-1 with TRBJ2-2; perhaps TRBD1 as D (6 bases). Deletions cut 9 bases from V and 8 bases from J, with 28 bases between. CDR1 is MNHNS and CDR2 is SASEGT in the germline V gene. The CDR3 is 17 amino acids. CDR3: CASTGKGHPFSRGELFF. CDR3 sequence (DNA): TGTGCCAGTACGGGAAAGGGACACCCCTTCAGCAGAGGGGAGCTGTTTTTT.

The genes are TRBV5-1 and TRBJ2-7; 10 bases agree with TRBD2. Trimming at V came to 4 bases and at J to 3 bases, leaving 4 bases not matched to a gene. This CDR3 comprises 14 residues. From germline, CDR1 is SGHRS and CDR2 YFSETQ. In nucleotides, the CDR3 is TGCGCCAGCAGCCATAGCGGGGGGAACTACGAGCAGTACTTC. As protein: CASSHSGGNYEQYF.

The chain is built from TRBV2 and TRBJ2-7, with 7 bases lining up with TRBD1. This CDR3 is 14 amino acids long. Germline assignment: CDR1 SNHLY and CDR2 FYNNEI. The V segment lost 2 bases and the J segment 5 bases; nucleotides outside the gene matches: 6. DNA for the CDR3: TGTGCCAGCAGTGAATTTCAGGGGGTCAACGAGCAGTACTTC. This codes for CASSEFQGVNEQYF. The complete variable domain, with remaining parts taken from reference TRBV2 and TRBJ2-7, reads EPEVTQTPSHQVTQMGQEVILRCVPISNHLYFYWYRQILGQKVEFLVSFYNNEISEKSEIFDDQFSVERPDGSNFTLKIRSTKLEDSAMYFCASSEFQGVNEQYFGPGTRLTVT.

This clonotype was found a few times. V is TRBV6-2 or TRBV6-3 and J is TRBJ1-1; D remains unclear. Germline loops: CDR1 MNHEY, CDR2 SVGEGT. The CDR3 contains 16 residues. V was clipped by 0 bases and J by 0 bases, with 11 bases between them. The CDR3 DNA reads TGTGCCAGCAGTTACTCCCCCTACAGATTGAACACTGAAGCTTTCTTT. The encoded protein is CASSYSPYRLNTEAFF.

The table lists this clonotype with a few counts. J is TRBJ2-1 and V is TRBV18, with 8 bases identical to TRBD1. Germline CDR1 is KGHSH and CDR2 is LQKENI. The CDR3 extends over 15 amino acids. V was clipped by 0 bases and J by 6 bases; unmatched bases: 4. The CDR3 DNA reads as TGTGCCAGCTCACCACCGCAGGGGGCGCGCAATGAGCAGTTCTTC. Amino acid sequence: CASSPPQGARNEQFF.

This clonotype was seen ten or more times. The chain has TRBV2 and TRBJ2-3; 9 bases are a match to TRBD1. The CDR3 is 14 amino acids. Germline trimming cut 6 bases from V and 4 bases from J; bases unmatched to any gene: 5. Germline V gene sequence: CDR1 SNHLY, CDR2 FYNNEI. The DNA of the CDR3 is TGTGCCAGCAGCCCCGGGACAGGGTCAGATACGCAGTATTTT. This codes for CASSPGTGSDTQYF.

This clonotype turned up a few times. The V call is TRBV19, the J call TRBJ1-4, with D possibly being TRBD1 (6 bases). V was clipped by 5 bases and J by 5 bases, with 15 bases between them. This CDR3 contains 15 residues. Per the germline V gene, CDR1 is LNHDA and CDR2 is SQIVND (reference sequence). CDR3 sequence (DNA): TGTGCCAGTAGTCTCCGACAGGCCCTCAATGAAAAACTGTTTTTT. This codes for CASSLRQALNEKLFF. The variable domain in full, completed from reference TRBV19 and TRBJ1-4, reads DGGITQSPKYLFRKEGQNVTLSCEQNLNHDAMYWYRQDPGQGLRLIYYSQIVNDFQKGDIAEGYSVSREKKESFPLTVTSAQKNPTAFYLCASSLRQALNEKLFFGSGTQLSVL.

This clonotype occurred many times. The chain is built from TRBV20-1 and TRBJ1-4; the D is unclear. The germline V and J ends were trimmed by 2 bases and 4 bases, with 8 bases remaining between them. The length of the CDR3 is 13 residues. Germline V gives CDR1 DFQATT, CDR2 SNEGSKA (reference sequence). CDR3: CSARTVLNEKLFF. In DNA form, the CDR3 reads TGCAGTGCTAGAACCGTACTTAATGAAAAACTGTTTTTT.

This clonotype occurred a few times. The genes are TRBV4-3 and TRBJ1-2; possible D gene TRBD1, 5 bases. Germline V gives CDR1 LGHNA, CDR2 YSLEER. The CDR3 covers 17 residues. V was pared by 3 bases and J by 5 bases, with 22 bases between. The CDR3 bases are TGCGCCAGCAGCCATGTCCCGGGACCCCGGACGGGATATGGCTACACCTTC. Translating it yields CASSHVPGPRTGYGYTF.

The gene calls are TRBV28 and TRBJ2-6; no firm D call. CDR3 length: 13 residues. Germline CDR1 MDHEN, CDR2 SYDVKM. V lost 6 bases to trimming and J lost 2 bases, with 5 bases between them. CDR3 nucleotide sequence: TGTGCCAGCAGGTGGCCTGGGGCCAACGTCCTGACTTTC. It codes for CASRWPGANVLTF.

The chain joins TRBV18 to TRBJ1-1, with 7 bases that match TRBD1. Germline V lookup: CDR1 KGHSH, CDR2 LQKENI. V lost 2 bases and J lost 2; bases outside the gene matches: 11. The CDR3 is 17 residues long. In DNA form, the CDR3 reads TGTGCCAGCTCACCATACCCCCTTGGGACAGTAAACACTGAAGCTTTCTTT. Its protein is CASSPYPLGTVNTEAFF.

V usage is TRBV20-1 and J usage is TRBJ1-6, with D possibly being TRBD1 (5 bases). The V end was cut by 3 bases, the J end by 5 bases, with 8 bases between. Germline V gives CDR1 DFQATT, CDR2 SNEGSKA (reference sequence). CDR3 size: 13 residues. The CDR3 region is CSASGGDNSPLHF. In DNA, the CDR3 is TGCAGTGCTAGTGGGGGGGATAATTCACCCCTCCACTTT.

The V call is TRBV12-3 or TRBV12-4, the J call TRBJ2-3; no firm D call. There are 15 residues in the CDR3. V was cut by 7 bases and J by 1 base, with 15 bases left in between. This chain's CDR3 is CASTRSYQGTDTQYF. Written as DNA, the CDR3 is TGTGCCAGCACCCGAAGCTACCAGGGCACAGATACGCAGTATTTT.

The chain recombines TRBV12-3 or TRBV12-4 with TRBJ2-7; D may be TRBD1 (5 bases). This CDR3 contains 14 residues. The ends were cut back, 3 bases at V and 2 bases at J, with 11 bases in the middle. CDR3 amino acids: CASSLGLHTYEQYF. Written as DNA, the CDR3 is TGTGCCAGCAGTTTGGGGCTACATACCTACGAGCAGTACTTC.

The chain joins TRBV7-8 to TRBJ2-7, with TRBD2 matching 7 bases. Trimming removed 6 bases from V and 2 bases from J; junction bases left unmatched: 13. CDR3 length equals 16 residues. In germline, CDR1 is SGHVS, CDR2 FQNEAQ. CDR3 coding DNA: TGTGCCAGCAGTCTTTCTGGGGGGAGGGTCCCCTACGAGCAGTACTTC. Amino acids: CASSLSGGRVPYEQYF.

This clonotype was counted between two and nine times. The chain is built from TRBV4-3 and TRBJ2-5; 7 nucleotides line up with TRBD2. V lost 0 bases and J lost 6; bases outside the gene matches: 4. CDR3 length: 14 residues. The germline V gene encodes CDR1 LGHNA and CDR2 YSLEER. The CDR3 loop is CASSQDWGGQTQYF. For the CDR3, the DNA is TGCGCCAGCAGCCAAGATTGGGGAGGGCAGACCCAGTACTTC.

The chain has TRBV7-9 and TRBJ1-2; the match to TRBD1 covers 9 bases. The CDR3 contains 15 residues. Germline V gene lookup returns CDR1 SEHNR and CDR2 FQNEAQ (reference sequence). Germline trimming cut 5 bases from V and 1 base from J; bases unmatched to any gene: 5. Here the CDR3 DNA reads TGTGCCAGCAGCCCTAGGACAGGGGATAACTATGGCTACACCTTC. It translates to CASSPRTGDNYGYTF.

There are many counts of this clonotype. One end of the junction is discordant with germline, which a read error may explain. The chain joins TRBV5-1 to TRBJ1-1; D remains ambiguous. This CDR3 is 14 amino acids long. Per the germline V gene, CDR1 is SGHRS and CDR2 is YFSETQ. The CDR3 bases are TGTGCCAGCAGTTTACTTCCCGGGAACACTGAAGCTTTCTTT. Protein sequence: CASSLLPGNTEAFF.

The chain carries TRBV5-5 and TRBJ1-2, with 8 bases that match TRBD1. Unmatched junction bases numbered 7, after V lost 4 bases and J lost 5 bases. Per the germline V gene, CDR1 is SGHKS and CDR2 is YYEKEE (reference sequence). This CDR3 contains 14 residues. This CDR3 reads CASSIPGQEYGYTF. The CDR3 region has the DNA TGTGCCAGCAGCATACCGGGACAGGAGTATGGCTACACCTTC.

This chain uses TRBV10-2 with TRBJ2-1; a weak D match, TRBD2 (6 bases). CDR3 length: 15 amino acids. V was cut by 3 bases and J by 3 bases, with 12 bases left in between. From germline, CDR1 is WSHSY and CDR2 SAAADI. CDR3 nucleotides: TGCGCCAGCAGTGAAGGACTATCCATCTACAATGAGCAGTTCTTC. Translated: CASSEGLSIYNEQFF.

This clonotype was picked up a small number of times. CDR3 amino acids: CASSQDPAQPYGYTF. CDR3 nucleotides: TGCGCCAGCAGCCAAGATCCTGCACAGCCCTATGGCTACACCTTC. The rearrangement joins TRBV4-3 to TRBJ1-2; no firm D call. Germline CDR1 and CDR2: LGHNA and YSLEER. With 0 bases removed from V and 4 bases from J, the gap between germline ends came to 12 bases. The CDR3 extends over 15 amino acids.

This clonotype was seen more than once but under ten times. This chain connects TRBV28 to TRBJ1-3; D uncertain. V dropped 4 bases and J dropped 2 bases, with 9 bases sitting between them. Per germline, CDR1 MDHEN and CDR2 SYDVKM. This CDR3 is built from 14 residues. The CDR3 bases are TGTGCCAGCAGTTCCTCGTGGCCTGGAAACACCATATATTTT. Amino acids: CASSSSWPGNTIYF.

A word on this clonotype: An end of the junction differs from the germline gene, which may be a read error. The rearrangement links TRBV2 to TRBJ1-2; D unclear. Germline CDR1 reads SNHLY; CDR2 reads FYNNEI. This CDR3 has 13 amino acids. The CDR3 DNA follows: TGTGCCAGCAGCGAAGCGCGGATATATGGCTACACCTTC. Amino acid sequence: CASSEARIYGYTF.

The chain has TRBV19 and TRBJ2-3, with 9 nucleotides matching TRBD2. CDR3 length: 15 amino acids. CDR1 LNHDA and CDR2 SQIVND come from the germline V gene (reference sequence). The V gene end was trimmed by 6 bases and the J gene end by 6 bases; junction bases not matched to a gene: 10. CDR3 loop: CASRWRAGGPDTQYF. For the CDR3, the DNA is TGTGCCAGTAGATGGCGGGCGGGAGGGCCGGATACGCAGTATTTT.

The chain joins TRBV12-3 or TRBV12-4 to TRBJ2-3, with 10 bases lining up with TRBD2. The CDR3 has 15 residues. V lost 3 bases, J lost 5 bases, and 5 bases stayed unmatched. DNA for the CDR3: TGTGCCAGCAGTTTTTCTAGCGGGGGCAGAGATACGCAGTATTTT. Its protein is CASSFSSGGRDTQYF.

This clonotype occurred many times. The CDR3 sequence: CAIRDRIGQPQHF. In nucleotides, the CDR3 is TGTGCCATCAGGGACAGAATAGGTCAGCCCCAGCATTTT. This rearrangement joins TRBV10-3 to TRBJ1-5; maybe TRBD1 (6 bases). This CDR3 has 13 residues. The V gene lost 6 bases and the J gene lost 6 bases, with 12 bases spanning the gap. Germline CDR1 ENHRY, CDR2 SYGVKD.

This CDR3 reads CASSRWQGDHYGYTF. DNA for the CDR3: TGTGCCAGCAGCCGTTGGCAGGGGGACCACTATGGCTACACCTTC. The rearrangement joins TRBV7-9 to TRBJ1-2, with TRBD1 identical over 7 bases. Germline CDR1 and CDR2: SEHNR and FQNEAQ (reference sequence). Trimming removed 5 bases from V and 3 bases from J; junction bases left unmatched: 9. The CDR3 consists of 15 residues.

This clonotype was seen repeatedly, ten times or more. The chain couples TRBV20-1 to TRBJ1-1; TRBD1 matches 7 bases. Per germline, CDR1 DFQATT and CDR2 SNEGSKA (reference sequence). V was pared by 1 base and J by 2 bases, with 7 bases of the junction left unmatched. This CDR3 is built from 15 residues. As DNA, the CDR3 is TGCAGTGCTAGAGGCGGTACAGGGGACAACACTGAAGCTTTCTTT. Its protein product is CSARGGTGDNTEAFF.

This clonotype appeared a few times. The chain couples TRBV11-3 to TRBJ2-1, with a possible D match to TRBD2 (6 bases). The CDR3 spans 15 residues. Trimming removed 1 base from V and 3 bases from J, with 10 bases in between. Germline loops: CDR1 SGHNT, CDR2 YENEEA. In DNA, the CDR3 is TGTGCCAGCAGCTTAGTGGCGGGACGCTACAATGAGCAGTTCTTC. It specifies CASSLVAGRYNEQFF.